This TCR beta chain was sequenced for a study of patients and donors after allogeneic stem cell transplantation. TCRdb re-called the RT-PCR reads with MiXCR, one entry per CDR3 protein. The sample gives about 960,000 distinct CDR3 sequences, more than 15% of which show up once; approximately 5.9% is in the top ten. There are many counts of this clonotype. The sequence was obtained from a human donor who was either an allogeneic HSCT recipient or a stem cell or donor lymphocyte infusion donor (not recorded which). It is not recorded whose cells these are; they may come from a transplant donor. Sequencing was done on a sample of blood, either unsorted or a sorted T cell fraction (not recorded which).

This CDR3 reads CASSLGGLAGTDEQFF. The CDR3, as DNA: TGTGCCAGCAGCTTAGGAGGACTAGCGGGAACCGATGAGCAGTTCTTC. The rearrangement joins TRBV7-8 to TRBJ2-1, with 12 bases fitting TRBD2. Germline V gives CDR1 SGHVS, CDR2 FQNEAQ. With V trimmed by 1 base and J by 8 bases, 6 bases remained unmatched. This CDR3 is 16 amino acids long.